These 18 T cell receptor beta chains originate from one sample sequenced in a study of identical twins (dated by TCRdb to about 2016). Library construction relied on 5' RACE. TCRdb lists the instrument as Illumina HiSeq 2000. TCRdb trimmed the raw reads at Q25, called clones with MiXCR and kept productive beta chains. Rows merge per CDR3 protein into single entries with the most common DNA and genes. The sample table lists about 690,000 distinct CDR3 sequences, over 5% of them with a count of one. Around 1.9% of the sample belongs to the ten largest clones. The sequencing input was naive T cells sorted from blood. Read against the paper, the sample's cell subset or site label means: cells isolated with a human naive T-cell isolation kit. The source is a man aged 18 to 35 in good health.

This clonotype was detected ten times or more. The chain joins TRBV4-1 to TRBJ2-7; D uncertain. This CDR3 comprises 13 residues. The germline gives CDR1 MGHRA, CDR2 YSYEKL. The germline V and J ends were trimmed by 0 bases and 1 base, with 4 bases remaining between them. The CDR3, as DNA: TGCGCCAGCAGCCAAGATCGATCCTACGAGCAGTACGTC. It codes for CASSQDRSYEQYV.

This clonotype was observed at least ten times. The rearrangement uses TRBV12-3 or TRBV12-4 and TRBJ2-1; no firm D call. V dropped 5 bases and J dropped 3 bases, with 5 bases sitting between them. The CDR3 runs 12 residues. The CDR3 loop reads CASSAFYNEQFF. CDR3 nucleotides: TGTGCCAGCAGTGCCTTCTACAATGAGCAGTTCTTC.

The V call is TRBV9, the J call TRBJ1-2, with 8 positions matching TRBD1. Germline-derived CDR1 and CDR2 are SGDLS and YYNGEE. V lost 4 bases and J lost 8; bases outside the gene matches: 25. The length of the CDR3 is 19 residues. CDR3 region: CASSSRLRRDRFGSGGYTF. The DNA for the CDR3 is TGTGCCAGCAGCTCTAGGCTTAGAAGGGACAGGTTCGGATCTGGGGGCTACACCTTC. Based on the CDR3 plus reference TRBV9 and TRBJ1-2, the full variable domain is DSGVTQTPKHLITATGQRVTLRCSPRSGDLSVYWYQQSLDQGLQFLIQYYNGEERAKGNILERFSAQQFPDLHSELNLSSLELGDSALYFCASSSRLRRDRFGSGGYTFGSGTRLTVV.

This clonotype was seen at least ten times. The chain employs TRBV11-2 and TRBJ2-7, with D possibly being TRBD1 (6 bases). This CDR3 comprises 15 residues. Germline V gives CDR1 SGHAT, CDR2 FQNNGV. V gave up 2 bases and J gave up 2 bases, with 13 bases separating them. This chain's CDR3 is CASSLSPDRTYEQYV. DNA of the CDR3: TGTGCCAGCAGCTTATCCCCGGACAGAACCTACGAGCAGTACGTC.

This clonotype was recorded a few times. This chain joins TRBV6-5 and TRBJ2-1, with 7 bases identical to TRBD1. CDR1 is MNHEY, CDR2 SVGAGI, per germline. Germline trimming cut 2 bases from V and 7 bases from J; bases unmatched to any gene: 5. This CDR3 is built from 14 residues. CDR3 nucleotide sequence: TGTGCCAGCAGTTACGCAGGGGGTAGGAATGAGCAGTTCTTC. Protein product: CASSYAGGRNEQFF.

This clonotype has at least ten counts. V gene TRBV3-1 combines with J gene TRBJ2-7, with D unresolved. V lost 3 bases to trimming and J lost 4 bases, with 4 bases between them. Germline V gene data show CDR1 as LGHDT and CDR2 as YNNKEL (reference sequence). This CDR3 is built from 11 residues. The CDR3 DNA is TGTGCCAGCAGCCAGGGGTACGAGCAGTACGTC. Translation: CASSQGYEQYV.

This clonotype was detected many times. The chain combines TRBV4-1 with TRBJ1-5; 7 bases line up with TRBD1. Germline assignment: CDR1 MGHRA and CDR2 YSYEKL. V was pared by 4 bases and J by 2 bases, with 2 bases of the junction left unmatched. The CDR3 runs 14 residues. DNA of the CDR3: TGCGCCAGCAGCCGCGGGACAGGCAATCAGCCCCAGCATTTT. Encoded protein: CASSRGTGNQPQHF.

This clonotype was seen repeatedly, ten times or more. The chain links TRBV10-3 to TRBJ1-2; 8 bases fit TRBD1. CDR1 is ENHRY and CDR2 is SYGVKD in the germline V gene. This CDR3 spans 15 amino acids. V trimming: 4 bases; J trimming: 8 bases; junction bases outside the gene matches: 12. This CDR3 is CAISGARTGPGGYTF. CDR3 DNA: TGTGCCATCAGTGGCGCACGGACAGGGCCCGGCGGCTACACCTTC.

The chain links TRBV11-2 to TRBJ1-1; tentatively, D is TRBD1 (5 bases). This CDR3 comprises 14 residues. With 5 bases removed from V and 4 bases from J, the gap between germline ends came to 14 bases. The V gene's germline CDR1 is SGHAT and CDR2 FQNNGV. CDR3: CASSLRQGLTEAFF. In DNA, the CDR3 is TGTGCCAGCAGCCTTCGCCAGGGCCTCACTGAAGCTTTCTTT.

This clonotype has a handful of counts. V gene TRBV5-1 combines with J gene TRBJ2-4; 11 bases are shared with TRBD2. The CDR3 loop spans 16 amino acids. CDR1 and CDR2 (germline): SGHRS, YFSETQ. The ends lost 2 bases at V and 4 bases at J; junction bases unmatched: 5. The CDR3 reads CASSFLAGGDKNIQYF. In nucleotides, the CDR3 is TGCGCCAGCAGCTTTCTAGCGGGAGGTGATAAAAACATTCAGTACTTC.

This clonotype has just a few counts. V is TRBV4-1 and J is TRBJ1-1, with D maybe TRBD1 (6 bases). The V gene's germline CDR1 is MGHRA and CDR2 YSYEKL. Trimming cost V 0 bases and J 0 bases, with 11 bases left between them. The CDR3 totals 16 residues. The CDR3 sequence is CASSQEDSLMNTEAFF. DNA of the CDR3: TGCGCCAGCAGCCAAGAGGACAGCTTAATGAACACTGAAGCTTTCTTT.

The chain uses TRBV6-2 or TRBV6-3 and TRBJ2-1; no firm D call. The germline CDR1 and CDR2 sequences are MNHEY and SVGEGT. V lost 5 bases, J lost 5 bases, and 10 bases lay in between. The CDR3 is made up of 13 amino acids. In DNA form, the CDR3 reads TGTGCCAGCAGTCAAACACTAAACAATGAGCAGTTCTTC. Translating gives CASSQTLNNEQFF.

This clonotype was seen at least ten times. The V call is TRBV27, the J call TRBJ1-1; no definite D call. Looked up from germline, CDR1 is MNHEY and CDR2 is SMNVEV (reference sequence). Trimming took 2 bases from V and 4 from J, leaving 11 bases between them. The CDR3 is made up of 14 amino acids. The CDR3 reads CASSLRGMSTEAFF. Here the CDR3 DNA reads TGTGCCAGCAGTTTACGGGGAATGAGCACTGAAGCTTTCTTT.

The chain is built from TRBV10-3 and TRBJ2-6, with TRBD1 matching 7 bases. The junction had 9 bases not matched to a gene; V was cut back by 4 bases and J by 0 bases. The germline V gene encodes CDR1 ENHRY and CDR2 SYGVKD. The CDR3 runs 18 residues. The CDR3: CAISAPGTAFSGANVLTF. The CDR3 bases are TGTGCCATCAGTGCCCCCGGGACAGCCTTCTCTGGGGCCAACGTCCTGACTTTC.

In this sample, this clonotype turned up many times. The chain combines TRBV27 with TRBJ2-4; D is unclear. Deletions cut 5 bases from V and 3 bases from J, with 2 bases between. The CDR3 extends over 11 amino acids. Per the germline V gene, CDR1 is MNHEY and CDR2 is SMNVEV (reference sequence). The CDR3 sequence: CASSGKNIQYF. The CDR3 nucleotides are TGTGCCAGCAGTGGCAAAAACATTCAGTACTTC.

This clonotype was seen only a few times. The genes are TRBV6-5 and TRBJ2-3; TRBD2 matches at 8 bases. Unmatched junction bases numbered 9, after V lost 4 bases and J lost 0 bases. From germline, CDR1 is MNHEY and CDR2 SVGAGI. There are 17 residues in the CDR3. CDR3 nucleotide sequence: TGTGCCAGCAGTTCCAAAGCTAGCGGGCGTAGCACAGATACGCAGTATTTT. Protein sequence: CASSSKASGRSTDTQYF.

This clonotype was observed a handful of times. V gene TRBV7-9 combines with J gene TRBJ2-3, with D unclear. In germline, CDR1 is SEHNR, CDR2 FQNEAQ (reference sequence). The ends were cut back, 5 bases at V and 2 bases at J, with 20 bases in the middle. This CDR3 has 17 residues. The CDR3 region is CASSAQIWTADTDTQYF. DNA for the CDR3: TGTGCCAGCAGCGCTCAAATTTGGACGGCTGACACAGATACGCAGTATTTT.

Many counts were recorded for this clonotype. The chain recombines TRBV6-2 or TRBV6-3 with TRBJ1-1; D is unclear. Germline CDR1 reads MNHEY; CDR2 reads SVGEGT. The V gene lost 9 bases and the J gene lost 0 bases, with 11 bases spanning the gap. CDR3 size: 13 residues. The CDR3 spells CASWTTLNTEAFF. The CDR3 coding sequence is TGTGCCAGTTGGACGACCTTGAACACTGAAGCTTTCTTT.